Listed below are T cell receptor beta chains from one sample, sequenced in a study of T cells in Graves' hyperthyroidism and ophthalmopathy. TCRdb reprocessed the multiplex PCR reads with MiXCR, giving one entry per CDR3 protein. The table includes roughly 520,000 distinct CDR3 sequences, roughly a quarter detected once. The sample consisted of blood. The origin of the receptors is a woman aged 30 to 39 with Graves' ophthalmopathy. Each CDR3 is given with its conserved first and last residue. Fields, in order: CDR3 DNA, CDR3 protein, D gene, clone size, V gene, J gene. The D gene is left open where the match is weak. Where a row states a size, it is once, few, many or the class of an expanded clone; other rows omit it.

CDR3nt: TGCGCCAGCAGTGAGGTTGGGTCCGAGCAGTACTTC
CDR3aa: CASSEVGSEQYF
d_gene: NA
abundance: many
v_gene: TRBV10-1
j_gene: TRBJ2-7

CDR3nt: TGTGCCAGCTCACTAAAGACAGAGAACACTGAAGCTTTCTTT
CDR3aa: CASSLKTENTEAFF
d_gene: NA
abundance: many
v_gene: TRBV18
j_gene: TRBJ1-1

CDR3nt: TGTGCCAGCAGTGAAGAGGGCAGCTCCTACGAGCAGTACTTC
CDR3aa: CASSEEGSSYEQYF
d_gene: NA
abundance: NA
v_gene: TRBV6-1
j_gene: TRBJ2-7

CDR3nt: TGTGCCAGCTCACCTTTAGGGGATCAGCCCCAGCATTTT
CDR3aa: CASSPLGDQPQHF
d_gene: NA
abundance: many
v_gene: TRBV18
j_gene: TRBJ1-5

CDR3nt: TGTGCCAGCAGCCCCCAGGGGAGGGCTTTCTTT
CDR3aa: CASSPQGRAFF
d_gene: NA
abundance: NA
v_gene: TRBV11-2
j_gene: TRBJ1-1

CDR3nt: TGCAGTGCTAGGTCCGGGACAGGGGTCCAGCCCCAGCATTTT
CDR3aa: CSARSGTGVQPQHF
d_gene: TRBD1
abundance: NA
v_gene: TRBV20-1
j_gene: TRBJ1-5

CDR3nt: TGCGCCAGCAGCCCCCGGCCGGGCGCGGCCAACTATGGCTACACCTTC
CDR3aa: CASSPRPGAANYGYTF
d_gene: NA
abundance: many
v_gene: TRBV5-1
j_gene: TRBJ1-2

CDR3nt: TGTGCCAGCAGCTTAGGCGGGATTGTCTACGAGCAGTACTTC
CDR3aa: CASSLGGIVYEQYF
d_gene: NA
abundance: NA
v_gene: TRBV11-2
j_gene: TRBJ2-7

CDR3nt: TGTGCCAGCAGGCCAACAGGGTTGGAGGGCTACACCTTC
CDR3aa: CASRPTGLEGYTF
d_gene: NA
abundance: many
v_gene: TRBV28
j_gene: TRBJ1-2

CDR3nt: TGTGCCAGCAGTCGGGGACTAGGGGCCGAAACCCAGTACTTC
CDR3aa: CASSRGLGAETQYF
d_gene: TRBD2
abundance: many
v_gene: TRBV6-1
j_gene: TRBJ2-5

CDR3nt: TGTGCCAGCAGTGAACCCGGACATCGTGGCTACACCTTC
CDR3aa: CASSEPGHRGYTF
d_gene: NA
abundance: many
v_gene: TRBV25-1
j_gene: TRBJ1-2

CDR3nt: TGTGCCAGCAGTGAAGGCCAGGGGGAGGGGTGGGGTTTGGTGAACACTGAAGCTTTCTTT
CDR3aa: CASSEGQGEGWGLVNTEAFF
d_gene: TRBD1
abundance: few
v_gene: TRBV2
j_gene: TRBJ1-1

CDR3nt: TGTGCCACCAGCAGAGGCAGGGGTACTGAAGCTTTCTTT
CDR3aa: CATSRGRGTEAFF
d_gene: NA
abundance: NA
v_gene: TRBV15
j_gene: TRBJ1-1

CDR3nt: TGTGCCAGCAGTGGTAGCGGGAGGGCCGCTGCCTACGAGCAGTACTTC
CDR3aa: CASSGSGRAAAYEQYF
d_gene: TRBD2
abundance: NA
v_gene: TRBV11-2
j_gene: TRBJ2-7

CDR3nt: TGCAGTGCCAGAGGGACAGGGGGCGCCGGGGGCAATCAGCCCCAGCATTTT
CDR3aa: CSARGTGGAGGNQPQHF
d_gene: TRBD1
abundance: many
v_gene: TRBV20-1
j_gene: TRBJ1-5

CDR3nt: TGTGCCAGCAGCTTAATGTCGAGCTCTGGGGCCAACGTCCTGACTTTC
CDR3aa: CASSLMSSSGANVLTF
d_gene: NA
abundance: many
v_gene: TRBV11-1
j_gene: TRBJ2-6

CDR3nt: TGTGCCAGCAATCGGCAGGGGGGAGATTCACCCCTCCACTTT
CDR3aa: CASNRQGGDSPLHF
d_gene: TRBD1
abundance: few
v_gene: TRBV6-1
j_gene: TRBJ1-6

CDR3nt: TGCAGCGTTGGTCTGACAGGGGACACTGAAGCTTTCTTT
CDR3aa: CSVGLTGDTEAFF
d_gene: TRBD1
abundance: few
v_gene: TRBV29-1
j_gene: TRBJ1-1

CDR3nt: TGTGCCAGCAGTGACTGGCTCCGTCTCGGCAATCAGCCCCAGCATTTT
CDR3aa: CASSDWLRLGNQPQHF
d_gene: NA
abundance: many
v_gene: TRBV6-4
j_gene: TRBJ1-5

CDR3nt: TGTGCCAGTAGTCAACCGGGACTAACCGCCTACGAGCAGTACTTC
CDR3aa: CASSQPGLTAYEQYF
d_gene: TRBD2
abundance: NA
v_gene: TRBV19
j_gene: TRBJ2-7

CDR3nt: TGCGCCAGCAGGCCCCTTAGAAAATCACTCCCAAGCTATGGCTACACCTTC
CDR3aa: CASRPLRKSLPSYGYTF
d_gene: NA
abundance: few
v_gene: TRBV4-1
j_gene: TRBJ1-2

CDR3nt: TGTGCCAGCAGCTTAGTCCCGACAGGGGTGAGCACTGGAAACACCATATATTTT
CDR3aa: CASSLVPTGVSTGNTIYF
d_gene: TRBD1
abundance: NA
v_gene: TRBV11-2
j_gene: TRBJ1-3

CDR3nt: TGTGCCAGCAGTTCTCGTTCAGGGTTTGGCTACACCTTC
CDR3aa: CASSSRSGFGYTF
d_gene: NA
abundance: NA
v_gene: TRBV6-5
j_gene: TRBJ1-2

CDR3nt: TGCGCCAGCAGCTTGGCCTTTGGGAGCTCCTACGAGCAGTACTTC
CDR3aa: CASSLAFGSSYEQYF
d_gene: NA
abundance: NA
v_gene: TRBV5-1
j_gene: TRBJ2-7

CDR3nt: TGTGCCACCAGCAGAGATCGGGGGTTGAACACTGAAGCTTTCTTT
CDR3aa: CATSRDRGLNTEAFF
d_gene: NA
abundance: NA
v_gene: TRBV15
j_gene: TRBJ1-1

CDR3nt: TGTGCCAGTAGTCTGCGGGGGGCTCCTACGAGGGAGACCCAGTACTTC
CDR3aa: CASSLRGAPTRETQYF
d_gene: TRBD2
abundance: many
v_gene: TRBV19
j_gene: TRBJ2-5

CDR3nt: TGTGCCATCAGACCCGGACAGGGGGCGGCTGGCTACACCTTC
CDR3aa: CAIRPGQGAAGYTF
d_gene: TRBD1
abundance: NA
v_gene: TRBV10-3
j_gene: TRBJ1-2

CDR3nt: TGTGCCAGCAGCCTCCCAGGACCCAATCTCCTACGCGAGCAGTACTTC
CDR3aa: CASSLPGPNLLREQYF
d_gene: NA
abundance: many
v_gene: TRBV11-2
j_gene: TRBJ2-7

CDR3nt: TGTGCCAGCAGCCCCTGGCAGGGAGAGGGCTACACCTTC
CDR3aa: CASSPWQGEGYTF
d_gene: NA
abundance: NA
v_gene: TRBV4-2
j_gene: TRBJ1-2

CDR3nt: TGTGCCAGCAGTCCGGGACAGAAGAGGAGCAATCAGCCCCAGCATTTT
CDR3aa: CASSPGQKRSNQPQHF
d_gene: TRBD1
abundance: NA
v_gene: TRBV12-3/TRBV12-4
j_gene: TRBJ1-5